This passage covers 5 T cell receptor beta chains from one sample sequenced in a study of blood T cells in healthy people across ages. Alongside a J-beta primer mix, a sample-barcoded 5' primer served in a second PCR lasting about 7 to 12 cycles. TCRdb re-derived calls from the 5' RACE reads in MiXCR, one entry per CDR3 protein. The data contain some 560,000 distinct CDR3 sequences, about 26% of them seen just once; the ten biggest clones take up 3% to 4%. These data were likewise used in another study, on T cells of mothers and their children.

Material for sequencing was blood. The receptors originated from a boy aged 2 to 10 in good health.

This chain's CDR3 is CSAISGGWNEQFF. DNA of the CDR3: TGCAGTGCTATTTCGGGGGGGTGGAATGAGCAGTTCTTC. The chain is built from TRBV20-1 and TRBJ2-1; 8 nucleotides line up with TRBD2. V shed 4 bases and J 7 bases; nucleotides not matched to a gene: 6. CDR1 and CDR2 (germline): DFQATT, SNEGSKA (reference sequence). The CDR3 is 13 residues long.

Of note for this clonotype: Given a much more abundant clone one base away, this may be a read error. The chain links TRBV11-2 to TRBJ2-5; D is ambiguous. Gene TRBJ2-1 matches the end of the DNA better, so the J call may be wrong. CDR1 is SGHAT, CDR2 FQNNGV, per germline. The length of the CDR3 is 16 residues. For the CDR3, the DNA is TGTGCCAGCAGCTCTCGCGCTAGTTCCCCAATAAATGAGCAGTTCTTC. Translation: CASSSRASSPINEQFF.

In DNA, the CDR3 is TGTGCCAGCAGTTTCCCTAGCGGGGGGCACACCGGGGAGCTGTTTTTT. The encoded protein is CASSFPSGGHTGELFF. This chain links TRBV28 with TRBJ2-2, with 11 positions matching TRBD2. Germline CDR1 reads MDHEN; CDR2 reads SYDVKM. V lost 3 bases, J lost 3 bases, and 3 bases stayed unmatched. The CDR3 length is 16 residues. Based on the CDR3 plus reference TRBV28 and TRBJ2-2, the full variable domain is DVKVTQSSRYLVKRTGEKVFLECVQDMDHENMFWYRQDPGLGLRLIYFSYDVKMKEKGDIPEGYSVSREKKERFSLILESASTNQTSMYLCASSFPSGGHTGELFFGEGSRLTVL.

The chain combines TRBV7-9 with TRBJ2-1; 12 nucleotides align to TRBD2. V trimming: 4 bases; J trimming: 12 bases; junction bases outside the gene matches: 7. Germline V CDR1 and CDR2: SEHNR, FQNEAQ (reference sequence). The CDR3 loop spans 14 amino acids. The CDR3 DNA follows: TGTGCCAGCAGCTCCGGACTAGCGGGGTTGGGGCAGTTCTTC. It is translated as CASSSGLAGLGQFF.

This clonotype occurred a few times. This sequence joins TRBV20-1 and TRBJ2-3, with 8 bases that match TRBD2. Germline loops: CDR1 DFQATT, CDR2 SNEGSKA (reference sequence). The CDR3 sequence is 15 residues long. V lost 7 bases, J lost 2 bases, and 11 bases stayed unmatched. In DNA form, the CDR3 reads TGCAGTGTTCCACCTCGGGAGGGTGACACAGATACGCAGTATTTT. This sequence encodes CSVPPREGDTDTQYF.